What follows are 7 T cell receptor beta chains derived from one specimen sequenced in a study of STAT5B mutations in CD4+ large granular lymphocyte leukemia. Some clones are missing from TCRdb's copy, which holds only in-frame ones; the method was immunoSEQ multiplex PCR. This sample yields about 30,000 clones, of which about 77% are seen a single time; 3% to 3.5% belongs to the top ten. Material: CD4+ T cells from blood buffy coats. Receptor source: a human donor in good health.

The chain joins TRBV6-5 to TRBJ2-7; D possibly corresponds to TRBD2 (6 bases). The CDR3 length is 15 residues. Trimming took off 2 bases at V and 1 base at J, with 12 bases between the two ends. Germline V lookup: CDR1 MNHEY, CDR2 SVGAGI. CDR3 loop: CASSYAAGRSYEQYF. CDR3 nucleotides: TGTGCCAGCAGTTACGCGGCAGGGAGGTCCTACGAGCAGTACTTC.

The chain has TRBV5-4 and TRBJ2-7; no clear D gene. The CDR3 sequence is 15 residues long. CDR1 and CDR2 from the germline V gene are SGHNT and YYREEE (reference sequence). Trimming pared 0 bases from V and 2 bases from J, leaving 12 bases between. In DNA form, the CDR3 reads TGTGCCAGCAGCTTGGAAGGCGGAAATACCTACGAGCAGTACTTC. It codes for CASSLEGGNTYEQYF.

The J gene is TRBJ1-1, the V gene TRBV10-3; 9 bases agree with TRBD1. The CDR3 runs 15 residues. The V and J ends lost 10 bases and 1 base, in that order; junction bases with no gene match: 10. Per germline, CDR1 ENHRY and CDR2 SYGVKD. This chain's CDR3 is CATASGDRENTEAFF. CDR3 bases: TGTGCCACAGCTTCCGGGGACAGGGAGAACACTGAAGCTTTCTTT.

The gene calls are TRBV29-1 and TRBJ2-7; TRBD2 aligns across 9 bases. The CDR3 length is 12 residues. Germline assignment: CDR1 SQVTM and CDR2 ANQGSEA. Unmatched junction bases numbered 1, after V lost 4 bases and J lost 3 bases. The chain's CDR3 is CSVVSGGYEQYF. In DNA form, the CDR3 reads TGCAGCGTTGTTAGCGGGGGCTACGAGCAGTACTTC.

The chain uses TRBV6-6 and TRBJ2-7; no definite D call. Looked up from germline, CDR1 is MNHNY and CDR2 is SVGAGI (reference sequence). The CDR3 sequence is 12 residues long. Trimming cost V 2 bases and J 4 bases, with 6 bases left between them. The CDR3 DNA follows: TGTGCCAGCAGTTACGTTGGGTACGAGCAGTACTTC. Translated: CASSYVGYEQYF.

The J gene is TRBJ1-2, the V gene TRBV12-5; 8 bases match TRBD1. The CDR3 sequence is 13 residues long. Germline V gene sequence: CDR1 LGHNT, CDR2 FRNRAP. V lost 7 bases, J lost 2 bases, and 3 bases stayed unmatched. In DNA, the CDR3 is TGTGCTAGTGCCGACAGGGGAAACTATGGCTACACCTTC. Translated: CASADRGNYGYTF.

The table lists this clone with a count of one. J is TRBJ2-5 and V is TRBV27; TRBD1 matches at 11 bases. Germline values: CDR1 MNHEY, CDR2 SMNVEV (reference sequence). The CDR3 is 15 residues long. Trimming cost V 4 bases and J 5 bases; bases outside gene matches: 6. CDR3 sequence (DNA): TGTGCCAGCAGTTCCGGACAGGGGGCTTTCGAGACCCAGTACTTC. The encoded protein is CASSSGQGAFETQYF.